Shown below are 21 T cell receptor beta chains from a single sample sequenced in a study of CD8+CD57+ T cells in acquired aplastic anemia. Genomic DNA templated the TCR beta VDJ and CDR3 profiling. One entry per CDR3 protein, called by TCRdb with MiXCR from the reads. Here the sample spans some 170,000 distinct CDR3 sequences, around 45% being singletons. The sequencing input was sorted CD4+, CD8+, or CD8+CD57+ T cells (not recorded which) from PBMCs. The receptors come from a human donor in good health.

This clonotype was recorded at least ten times. V is TRBV14 and J is TRBJ2-7; no clear D gene. The length of the CDR3 is 11 residues. The germline V gene encodes CDR1 SGHDN and CDR2 FVKESK. V was pared by 3 bases and J by 8 bases, with 8 bases between. CDR3: CASSHARKQYF. The CDR3 nucleotides are TGTGCCAGCAGCCATGCGAGAAAGCAGTACTTC.

There are a few counts of this clonotype. The chain uses TRBV2 and TRBJ2-7; no clear D. Trimming pared 6 bases from V and 4 bases from J, leaving 10 bases between. Germline V CDR1 and CDR2: SNHLY, FYNNEI. There are 12 residues in the CDR3. CDR3 loop: CASSHDTYEQYF. Here the CDR3 DNA reads TGTGCCAGCAGCCATGACACGTACGAGCAGTACTTC. Drawing the rest from reference TRBV2 and TRBJ2-7, the complete variable domain is EPEVTQTPSHQVTQMGQEVILRCVPISNHLYFYWYRQILGQKVEFLVSFYNNEISEKSEIFDDQFSVERPDGSNFTLKIRSTKLEDSAMYFCASSHDTYEQYFGPGTRLTVT.

J is TRBJ1-5 and V is TRBV2; D not certain. Per the germline V gene, CDR1 is SNHLY and CDR2 is FYNNEI. This CDR3 is 15 amino acids long. With 4 bases removed from V and 2 bases from J, the gap between germline ends came to 12 bases. CDR3 sequence reads: CASSVRVEGNQPQHF. The CDR3 DNA sequence: TGTGCCAGCAGTGTCCGGGTTGAGGGCAATCAGCCCCAGCATTTT.

This clonotype was seen only once. A junction boundary mismatches the germline segment, possibly from a read error. The rearrangement uses TRBV29-1 and TRBJ1-6; D might be TRBD1 (5 bases). The germline V gene has CDR1 SQVTM and CDR2 ANQGSEA. The CDR3 length is 12 residues. CDR3: CSVGTSKSPLHF. CDR3 DNA sequence: TGCAGCGTTGGGACAAGTAAATCACCCCTTCACTTT.

This clonotype appeared many times. The rearrangement links TRBV7-6 to TRBJ2-5; 15 nucleotides match TRBD2. This CDR3 is 17 amino acids long. Trimming removed 5 bases from V and 2 bases from J; junction bases left unmatched: 6. CDR1 and CDR2 (germline): SGHVS, FNYEAQ. The CDR3, as DNA: TGTGCCAGCAGCCAGGGACTAGCGGGGGGAGGTCAAGAGACCCAGTACTTC. As protein: CASSQGLAGGGQETQYF.

The chain couples TRBV5-8 to TRBJ1-3; D is unclear. With 0 bases removed from V and 0 bases from J, the gap between germline ends came to 10 bases. The CDR3 consists of 16 residues. Germline V gene lookup returns CDR1 SGHTS and CDR2 YDEGEE. This chain's CDR3 is CASSLEPAFSGNTIYF. The CDR3 DNA reads as TGTGCCAGCAGCTTGGAGCCGGCCTTCTCTGGAAACACCATATATTTT.

This clonotype was detected only once. The chain recombines TRBV25-1 with TRBJ1-5; D is unresolved. Germline V gene sequence: CDR1 MGHDK, CDR2 SYGVNS. Between the trimmed V and J ends, which lost 6 bases and 1 base, there was a span of 10 bases. This CDR3 is built from 14 residues. CDR3 coding DNA: TGTGCCAGCAGGGAGGATCTAAGCAATCAGCCCCAGCATTTT. Its translation: CASREDLSNQPQHF.

This sequence joins TRBV7-6 and TRBJ1-1; TRBD1 might be the D (6 bases). This CDR3 has 16 residues. V shed 2 bases and J shed 1 base, with 14 bases lying between them. CDR1 is SGHVS, CDR2 FNYEAQ, per germline. CDR3 sequence: CASSLNPGQPNTEAFF. The CDR3 nucleotides read TGTGCCAGCAGCTTAAACCCCGGACAGCCGAACACTGAAGCTTTCTTT. The full variable domain, completed using reference TRBV7-6 and TRBJ1-1, is GAGVSQSPRYKVTKRGQDVALRCDPISGHVSLYWYRQALGQGPEFLTYFNYEAQQDKSGLPNDRFSAERPEGSISTLTIQRTEQRDSAMYRCASSLNPGQPNTEAFFGQGTRLTVV.

This clonotype was observed a single time. The CDR3 carries no conserved terminal phenylalanine or tryptophan, so it likely arises from a read error. The chain uses TRBV5-6 and TRBJ1-4; D is unresolved. V lost 6 bases and J 10 bases, leaving 13 bases between the germline ends. Germline-derived CDR1 and CDR2 are SGHDT and YYEEEE. The CDR3 runs 12 residues. The CDR3 sequence is CASTREAGKLFL. CDR3 nucleotide sequence: TGTGCCAGCACCCGGGAGGCGGGAAAACTGTTTCTT.

Of note for this clonotype: A read error may be the cause here, since a much bigger clone is one base away. The CDR3 DNA follows: TGCGCCGGCAGCCAAGATGAGGGGGGGAACTATGGCTACACCTTC. Translating gives CAGSQDEGGNYGYTF. The rearrangement uses TRBV4-3 and TRBJ1-2; D might be TRBD1 (6 bases). The CDR3 sequence is 15 residues long. The germline V gene has CDR1 LGHNA and CDR2 YSLEER.

This clonotype was observed at least ten times. The chain recombines TRBV4-1 with TRBJ2-5; D might be TRBD2 (5 bases). This CDR3 has 15 amino acids. Trimming took off 1 base at V and 0 bases at J, with 9 bases between the two ends. Germline CDR1 and CDR2: MGHRA and YSYEKL. The CDR3 sequence is CASSQASGYQETQYF. CDR3 nucleotide sequence: TGCGCCAGCAGCCAAGCAAGCGGTTACCAAGAGACCCAGTACTTC.

This sequence joins TRBV7-9 and TRBJ2-3; D is possibly TRBD1 (7 bases). The germline V and J ends were trimmed by 6 bases and 6 bases, with 16 bases remaining between them. Per germline, CDR1 SEHNR and CDR2 FQNEAQ (reference sequence). The CDR3 is made up of 14 amino acids. CDR3 nucleotides: TGTGCCAGCAGTCCTAGGTCAGGGGGGGATACGCAGTATTTT. Its translation is CASSPRSGGDTQYF. The variable domain in full, with the rest retrieved from reference TRBV7-9 and TRBJ2-3, is DTGVSQNPRHKITKRGQNVTFRCDPISEHNRLYWYRQTLGQGPEFLTYFQNEAQLEKSRLLSDRFSAERPKGSFSTLEIQRTEQGDSAMYLCASSPRSGGDTQYFGPGTRLTVL.

This clonotype was detected ten times or more. Germline is not matched at one junction end, which may reflect a read error. The V and J genes are TRBV29-1 and TRBJ2-7; D gene ambiguous. The CDR3 runs to 12 residues. Germline CDR1 SQVTM, CDR2 ANQGSEA. DNA for the CDR3: TGCAGCGCCATGCACCCCTCCCACGAGCAGTACTTC. Translation: CSAMHPSHEQYF.

This clonotype has ten or more counts. The chain recombines TRBV7-6 with TRBJ2-3; the D gene is possibly TRBD2 (5 bases). CDR1 and CDR2 (germline): SGHVS, FNYEAQ. Trimming pared 1 base from V and 2 bases from J, leaving 10 bases between. The CDR3 sequence is 15 residues long. The CDR3 spells CASSLVGNPTDTQYF. Written as DNA, the CDR3 is TGTGCCAGCAGCTTAGTCGGGAACCCCACAGATACGCAGTATTTT.

CDR3 coding DNA: TGTGCCAGCAGTGCGATAGGGGGGGCGTCCACAGATACGCAGTATTTT. Translation: CASSAIGGASTDTQYF. The chain is built from TRBV6-1 and TRBJ2-3, with D possibly matching TRBD2 (7 bases). The CDR3 runs 16 residues. The V gene lost 4 bases and the J gene lost 2 bases, with 16 bases spanning the gap. From germline, CDR1 is MNHNS and CDR2 SASEGT.

This clonotype was found once. The genes are TRBV6-4 and TRBJ2-7; 7 bases map to TRBD1. Per germline, CDR1 MRHNA and CDR2 SNTAGT. V dropped 5 bases and J dropped 5; count of bases not matched to a gene: 6. CDR3 length equals 13 residues. The CDR3 DNA sequence: TGTGCCAGCAGTCAGGGGACAGCCAACGAGCAGTACTTC. Translated: CASSQGTANEQYF.

This clonotype showed up just a few times. V is TRBV6-5 and J is TRBJ1-2, with 8 bases that match TRBD1. Germline V gene sequence: CDR1 MNHEY, CDR2 SVGAGI. CDR3 size: 12 residues. The junction had 3 bases not matched to a gene; V was cut back by 4 bases and J by 8 bases. As DNA, the CDR3 is TGTGCCAGCAGTTCCAGGGGGCGAGGCTACACCTTC. Its protein is CASSSRGRGYTF.

This clonotype was seen a handful of times. The chain couples TRBV7-9 to TRBJ2-7; D is possibly TRBD2 (5 bases). The CDR3 consists of 12 residues. CDR1 and CDR2 from the germline V gene are SEHNR and FQNEAQ (reference sequence). The ends were cut back, 8 bases at V and 3 bases at J, with 11 bases in the middle. In DNA, the CDR3 is TGTGCCAGCGCGTCCCGGGACTACGAGCAGTACTTC. This gives the protein CASASRDYEQYF.

This clonotype was counted ten times or more. J is TRBJ2-3 and V is TRBV24-1; 12 bases are shared with TRBD2. The CDR3 has 16 residues. With 4 bases clipped from V and 3 bases from J, the junction kept 4 bases outside the gene matches. Germline values: CDR1 KGHDR, CDR2 SFDVKD. The CDR3 sequence: CATSDRTSGDTDTQYF. Written as DNA, the CDR3 is TGTGCCACCAGTGACCGGACTAGCGGGGATACAGATACGCAGTATTTT.

This chain links TRBV12-3 or TRBV12-4 with TRBJ1-2; 7 bases line up with TRBD1. The CDR3 covers 13 residues. Trimming took 6 bases from V and 3 from J; bases not matched to a gene: 4. Here the CDR3 reads CASRIGQDYGYTF. In DNA, the CDR3 is TGTGCCAGCAGGATCGGACAGGACTATGGCTACACCTTC.

CDR3 DNA: TGTGCCAGCAGTATATCAGGGCCGCGAGAGACCCAGTACTTC. This gives the protein CASSISGPRETQYF. This chain joins TRBV6-6 and TRBJ2-5; D may be TRBD1 (5 bases). V was clipped by 5 bases and J by 4 bases, with 14 bases between them. Germline CDR1 MNHNY, CDR2 SVGAGI (reference sequence). The CDR3 loop spans 14 amino acids.